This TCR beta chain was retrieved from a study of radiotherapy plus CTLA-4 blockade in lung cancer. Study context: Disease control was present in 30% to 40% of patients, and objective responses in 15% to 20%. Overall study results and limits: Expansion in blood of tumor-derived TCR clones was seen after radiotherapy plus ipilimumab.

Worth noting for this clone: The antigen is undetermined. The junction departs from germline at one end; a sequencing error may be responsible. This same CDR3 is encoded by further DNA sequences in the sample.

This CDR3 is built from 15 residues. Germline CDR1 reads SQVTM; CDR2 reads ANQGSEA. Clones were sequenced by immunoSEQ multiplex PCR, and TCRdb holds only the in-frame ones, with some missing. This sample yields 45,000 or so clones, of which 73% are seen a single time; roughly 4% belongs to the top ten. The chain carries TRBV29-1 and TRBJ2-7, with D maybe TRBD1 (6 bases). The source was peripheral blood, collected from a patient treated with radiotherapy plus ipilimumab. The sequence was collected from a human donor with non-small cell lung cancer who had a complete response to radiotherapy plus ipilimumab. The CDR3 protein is CSVCKDSYRSYEQYF. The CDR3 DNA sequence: TGTAGCGTTTGCAAGGACAGTTACCGCTCCTACGAGCAGTACTTC.